This TCR beta chain was identified in a study of OX40 agonist ivuxolimab in advanced cancers. Turning to the study itself: Patients were dosed intravenously with ivuxolimab at 0.01 to 10 mg/kg every 2 weeks. Partial responses, seen in three patients, involved one hepatocellular carcinoma and two cutaneous melanomas.

In its sample, this clone was seen once. CDR1 and CDR2 (germline): WSHSY, SAAADI. CDR3 length: 13 amino acids. V lost 6 bases to trimming and J lost 1 base, with 9 bases between them. Assay used: immunoSEQ multiplex PCR; TCRdb lists only in-frame clones, some missing. The sample holds under 95,000 clones, 75% to 90% seen once. This rearrangement joins TRBV10-2 to TRBJ1-1; tentative D call: TRBD1 (5 bases). The specimen comprised CD4+ or CD8+ T cells sorted from blood, sampled in a trial of the OX40 agonist ivuxolimab. This clonotype originated in an adult with an advanced solid tumor such as melanoma, head and neck, liver or kidney cancer. The DNA of the CDR3 is TGCGCCAGCAGGGAAACAGGGAACACTGAAGCTTTCTTT. Translation: CASRETGNTEAFF.